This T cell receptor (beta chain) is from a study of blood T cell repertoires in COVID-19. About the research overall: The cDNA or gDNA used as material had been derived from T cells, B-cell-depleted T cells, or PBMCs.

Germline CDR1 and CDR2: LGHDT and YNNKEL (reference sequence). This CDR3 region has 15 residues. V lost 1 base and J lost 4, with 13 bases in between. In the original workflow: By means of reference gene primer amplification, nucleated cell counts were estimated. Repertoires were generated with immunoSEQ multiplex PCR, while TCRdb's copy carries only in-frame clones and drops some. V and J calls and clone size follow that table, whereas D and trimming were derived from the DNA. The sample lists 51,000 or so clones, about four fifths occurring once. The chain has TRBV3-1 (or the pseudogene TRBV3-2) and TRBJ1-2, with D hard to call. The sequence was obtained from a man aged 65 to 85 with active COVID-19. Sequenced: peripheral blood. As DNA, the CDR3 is TGTGCCAGCAGCCAAGTAGCCGCGACGGGCTATGGCTACACCTTC. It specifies CASSQVAATGYGYTF.